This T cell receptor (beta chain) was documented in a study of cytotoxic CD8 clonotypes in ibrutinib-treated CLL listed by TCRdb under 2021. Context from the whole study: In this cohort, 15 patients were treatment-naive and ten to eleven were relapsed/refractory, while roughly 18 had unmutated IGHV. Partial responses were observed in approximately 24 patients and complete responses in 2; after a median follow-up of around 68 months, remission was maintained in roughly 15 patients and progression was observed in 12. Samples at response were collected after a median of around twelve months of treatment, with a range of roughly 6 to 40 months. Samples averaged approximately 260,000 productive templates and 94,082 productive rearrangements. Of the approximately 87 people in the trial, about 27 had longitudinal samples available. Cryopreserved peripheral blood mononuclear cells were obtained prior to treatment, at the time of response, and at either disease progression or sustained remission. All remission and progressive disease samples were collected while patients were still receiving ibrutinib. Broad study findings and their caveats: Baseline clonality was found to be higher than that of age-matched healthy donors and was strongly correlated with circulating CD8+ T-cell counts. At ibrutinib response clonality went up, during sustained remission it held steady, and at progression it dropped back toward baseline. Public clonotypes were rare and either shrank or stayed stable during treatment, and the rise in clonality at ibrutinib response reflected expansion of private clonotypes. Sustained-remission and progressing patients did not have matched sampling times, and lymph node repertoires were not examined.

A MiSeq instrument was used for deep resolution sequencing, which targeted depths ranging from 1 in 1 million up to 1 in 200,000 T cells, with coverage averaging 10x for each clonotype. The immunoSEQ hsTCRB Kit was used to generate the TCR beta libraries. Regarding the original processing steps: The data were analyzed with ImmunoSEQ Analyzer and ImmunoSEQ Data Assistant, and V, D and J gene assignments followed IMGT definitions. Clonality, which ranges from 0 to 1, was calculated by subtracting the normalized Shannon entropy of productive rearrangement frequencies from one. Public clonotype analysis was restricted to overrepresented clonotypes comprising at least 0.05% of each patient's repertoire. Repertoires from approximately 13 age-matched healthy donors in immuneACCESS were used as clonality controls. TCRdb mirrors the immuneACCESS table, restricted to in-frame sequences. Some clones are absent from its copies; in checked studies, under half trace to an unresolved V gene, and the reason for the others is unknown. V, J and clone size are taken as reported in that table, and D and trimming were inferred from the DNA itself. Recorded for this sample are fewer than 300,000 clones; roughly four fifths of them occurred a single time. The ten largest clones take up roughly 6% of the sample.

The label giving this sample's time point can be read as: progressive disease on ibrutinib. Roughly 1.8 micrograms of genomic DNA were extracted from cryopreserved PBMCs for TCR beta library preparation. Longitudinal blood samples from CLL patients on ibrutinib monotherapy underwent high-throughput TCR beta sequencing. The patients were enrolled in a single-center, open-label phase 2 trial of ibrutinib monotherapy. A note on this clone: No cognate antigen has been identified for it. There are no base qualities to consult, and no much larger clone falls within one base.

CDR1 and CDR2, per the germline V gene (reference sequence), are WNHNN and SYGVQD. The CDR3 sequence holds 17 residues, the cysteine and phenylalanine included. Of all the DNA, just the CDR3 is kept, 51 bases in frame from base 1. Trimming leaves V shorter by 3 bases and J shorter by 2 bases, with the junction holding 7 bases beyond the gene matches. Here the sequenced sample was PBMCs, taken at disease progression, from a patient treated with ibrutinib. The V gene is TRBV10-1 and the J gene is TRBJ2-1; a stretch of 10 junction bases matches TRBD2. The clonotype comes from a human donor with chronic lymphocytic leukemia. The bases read TGCGCCAGCAGTGATCGTCTAGCGGGGGACACCTACAATGAGCAGTTCTTC. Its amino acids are CASSDRLAGDTYNEQFF.